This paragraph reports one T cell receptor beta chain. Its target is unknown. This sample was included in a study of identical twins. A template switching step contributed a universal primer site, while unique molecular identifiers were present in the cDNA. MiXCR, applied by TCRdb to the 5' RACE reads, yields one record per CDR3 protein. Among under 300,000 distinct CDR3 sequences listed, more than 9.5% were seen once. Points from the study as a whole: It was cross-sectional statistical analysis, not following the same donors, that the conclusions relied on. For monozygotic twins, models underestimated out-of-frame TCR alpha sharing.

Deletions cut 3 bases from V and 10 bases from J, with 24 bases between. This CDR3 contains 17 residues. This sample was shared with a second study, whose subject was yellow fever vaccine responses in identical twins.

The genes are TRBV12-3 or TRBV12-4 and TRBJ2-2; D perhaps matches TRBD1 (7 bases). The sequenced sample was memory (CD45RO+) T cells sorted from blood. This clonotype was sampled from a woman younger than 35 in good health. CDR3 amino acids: CASSLIVLRQGGAELFF. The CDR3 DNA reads TGTGCCAGCAGTTTGATTGTTCTTAGGCAGGGGGGCGCGGAGCTGTTTTTT.